These T cell receptor beta chains were read from a single sample in a study of T cell responses to AZD1222 COVID-19 vaccine. Measured with immunoSEQ multiplex PCR; TCRdb has only the in-frame clones, and not every one. The data hold 200,000 or so clones, with 75% to 90% observed a single time. The sequencing used peripheral blood, collected on day 0 of AZD1222 vaccination. These receptors were taken from an adult in good health. Each CDR3 is given with its conserved first and last residue. D genes are given only for firm matches. Size is stated for part of the rows, as once, few or many counts, or as a class when the clone is expanded.

DNA	CDR3	V	J	D	size
TGTGCCAGCAGCGTAGAACTCGGTGATTACGAGCAGTACTTC	CASSVELGDYEQYF	TRBV9	TRBJ2-7	-	-
TGTGCCAGCAGCTTGGAGTGGGAGGCGCGCTACGAGCAGTACTTC	CASSLEWEARYEQYF	TRBV5-6	TRBJ2-7	-	few
TGTGCCACCAGCAGAGACTCGCGGGAAAAACTGTTTTTT	CATSRDSREKLFF	TRBV15	TRBJ1-4	-	-
TGTGCCAGCAGTTTATCCTCAGGGCCTGAAGCTTTCTTT	CASSLSSGPEAFF	TRBV28	TRBJ1-1	-	-
TGTGCCAGCAGCCGGGGACCGATTAATGAAAAACTGTTTTTT	CASSRGPINEKLFF	TRBV9	TRBJ1-4	-	once
TGCAGCGCGGGGCAGGGGCGGAACACTGAAGCTTTCTTT	CSAGQGRNTEAFF	TRBV29-1	TRBJ1-1	-	-
TGTGCCAGCAGCCGAACGACTAGCGGGGCTGAGTTC	CASSRTTSGAEF	TRBV12-3/TRBV12-4	TRBJ2-7	TRBD2	-
TGCAGCGCAACGGACAGGGGGCGAGGTATTAACTATGGCTACACCTTC	CSATDRGRGINYGYTF	TRBV29-1	TRBJ1-2	TRBD1	-
TGTGCCAGCAGCTTAGGGGCCTCGACAGGGAGAGAGACCCAGTACTTC	CASSLGASTGRETQYF	TRBV5-6	TRBJ2-5	TRBD1	many
TGTGCCAGCTCACCACCGTCCCAGGGGGCAATCGGGGAGCTGTTTTTT	CASSPPSQGAIGELFF	TRBV18	TRBJ2-2	TRBD1	few
TGCAGTGCTAGTAACTCCGATCGAGCCCCCAGCTACGAGCAGTACTTC	CSASNSDRAPSYEQYF	TRBV20-1	TRBJ2-7	-	-
TGTGCCAGCAGTTACTCTCGGCAGAATGAAAAACTGTTTTTT	CASSYSRQNEKLFF	TRBV6-5	TRBJ1-4	-	-
TGTGCCAGCAGCTTAGGGGCTGGGGGCAGCTACAATGAGCAGTTCTTC	CASSLGAGGSYNEQFF	TRBV7-6	TRBJ2-1	-	once
TGTGCCAGCGCCTCGGGTACCTACGAGCAGTACTTC	CASASGTYEQYF	TRBV7-2	TRBJ2-7	-	once
TGTGCCAGCAGTTTCCGACAGTCCTACGAGCAGTACTTC	CASSFRQSYEQYF	TRBV28	TRBJ2-7	-	-
TGTGCCAGCGCAGTACCGGGGGGAAACACCATATATTTT	CASAVPGGNTIYF	TRBV12-3/TRBV12-4	TRBJ1-3	-	-
TGTGCCAGCAGAACCCGGGATAACTACGAGCAGTACTTC	CASRTRDNYEQYF	TRBV6-5	TRBJ2-7	-	-
TGTGCCAGCAGATCGAGTCCGGGGTACGAGCAGTACTTC	CASRSSPGYEQYF	TRBV6-5	TRBJ2-7	-	-
TGTGCCAGTAGACCGACGGGTACCTACGAGCAGTACTTC	CASRPTGTYEQYF	TRBV19	TRBJ2-7	-	-
TGTGCCACCAGCGACAGGGCTGGAAACACCATATATTTT	CATSDRAGNTIYF	TRBV15	TRBJ1-3	TRBD1	-